This T cell receptor (beta chain) was sequenced during a study of cytomegalovirus exposure and HLA in healthy donors. General observations from the study: Immune exposure was documented only through CMV serostatus. Among TCR sequences, most were rare, though some public TCRs appeared in many donors. Productive status was seen about 87% or about 30% of the time for most TCR beta V segments in an earlier analysis.

This clone was picked up a small number of times. No antigen is known for it. Primers included in the PCR were 60 Vbeta and 13 Jbeta primers. Sequencing was performed with immunoSEQ multiplex PCR; in TCRdb, only in-frame clones are kept and a portion is missing. This table has about 110,000 clones, more than 65% appearing once. This CDR3 is 16 amino acids long. Per the germline V gene, CDR1 is SGHTA and CDR2 is FQGTGA. V lost 5 bases to trimming and J lost 6 bases; unmatched junction nucleotides: 13. Material for sequencing was PBMCs. The chain links TRBV7-3 to TRBJ2-7; TRBD1 agrees at 10 bases. The receptor's source is a woman between 50 and 59 years old in good health and CMV-seropositive. CDR3 region: CASSPTGTGDWGEQYF. CDR3 bases: TGTGCCAGCAGCCCGACCGGGACAGGGGATTGGGGCGAGCAGTACTTC.